Listed below are T cell receptor beta chains from one sample, sequenced in a study of OX40 agonist ivuxolimab in advanced cancers. This table comes from immunoSEQ multiplex PCR, and its TCRdb copy is limited to in-frame clones, with some not included. The top ten hold about 22% of the sample, which has about 35,000 clones, over 80% seen once. Sequencing used CD4+ or CD8+ T cells sorted from blood, obtained in a trial of the OX40 agonist ivuxolimab. These receptors were obtained from an adult with an advanced solid tumor such as melanoma, head and neck, liver or kidney cancer. Both conserved end residues are part of each CDR3. A D gene is named only where the DNA matches it firmly. Size tells how often a clone was seen (once, few, many) or the class of an expanded clone, and some rows leave it out.

clone_size	d_call	v_call	j_call	cdr3_nt	cdr3_aa
-	-	TRBV15	TRBJ2-2	TGTGCCACCAGCAGAGAGGAGGGATGGGAGCTGTTTTTT	CATSREEGWELFF
-	-	TRBV4-1	TRBJ1-5	TGCGCCAGCAGCCAGGGGGACGGAGGACCCAATCAGCCCCAGCATTTT	CASSQGDGGPNQPQHF
-	TRBD2	TRBV5-6	TRBJ2-3	TGTGCCAGCAGCTTGGTGCTAGCGGGGACAGATACGCAGTATTTT	CASSLVLAGTDTQYF
-	-	TRBV6-5	TRBJ1-2	TGTGCCAGCAGTTACGGGACAAGCTATGGCTACACCTTC	CASSYGTSYGYTF
once	-	TRBV7-8	TRBJ2-7	TGTGCCAGCAGCATAAGACTGAGCCCCTACGAGCAGTACTTC	CASSIRLSPYEQYF
-	-	TRBV27	TRBJ2-2	TGTGCCAGCAGTGGGAACACCGGGGAGCTGTTTTTT	CASSGNTGELFF
few	-	TRBV9	TRBJ1-1	TGTGCCAGCAGCCCGGGAGGGTCTTACACTGAAGCTTTCTTT	CASSPGGSYTEAFF
-	TRBD1	TRBV7-9	TRBJ2-7	TGTGCCAGCAGTCCTAACCCGGGACAGAGCTACGAGCAGTACTTC	CASSPNPGQSYEQYF
-	-	TRBV9	TRBJ2-7	TGTGCCAGCAGCTCCGGAAGGGGAGACGAGCAGTACTTC	CASSSGRGDEQYF
many	-	TRBV25-1	TRBJ2-1	TGTGCCAGCAGTGAATGGGACCTGGAGTTCTTC	CASSEWDLEFF
-	TRBD1	TRBV9	TRBJ1-2	TGTGCCAGCAGCGCCCCCAGCAGGGGGCCCGACTATGGCTACACCTTC	CASSAPSRGPDYGYTF
-	-	TRBV19	TRBJ2-7	TGTGCCAGTAGTGCCGGGTTCTCGGGCTACGAGCAGTACTTC	CASSAGFSGYEQYF